This T cell receptor (beta chain) was recorded in a study of breast tumors, draining lymph nodes, adjacent tissues. TCRdb analysed the multiplex PCR reads with MiXCR anew, one entry per CDR3 protein. The repertoire holds some 130,000 distinct CDR3 sequences, under 25% seen once, with 2.6% in the top ten. Regarding the study as a whole: The lymph node origin of tumor T cells was framed as consistent with a hypothesis, not demonstrated. Compared with lymph nodes, tumors were less diverse; compared with nontumor tissue, more.

The CDR3 is 12 amino acids. CDR1 and CDR2 (germline): LNHDA, SQIVND (reference sequence). With 4 bases removed from V and 5 bases from J, the gap between germline ends came to 6 bases. Samples came from axillary lymph nodes draining the breast cancer. This clonotype was seen repeatedly, ten times or more. Antigen specificity is unknown. V usage is TRBV19 and J usage is TRBJ1-5, with a possible D match to TRBD1 (6 bases). The sequenced sample consisted of axillary lymph node tissue. This clonotype was sampled from a female donor with breast cancer. Some clones in this sample may be carry-over from other donors' samples. CDR3 DNA sequence: TGTGCCAGTAGTACAGGGGATCAGCCCCAGCATTTT. Residues: CASSTGDQPQHF.